Sequencing of this TCR beta chain was carried out in a study of blood T cell repertoires in COVID-19. Looking at the study overall: COVID-19 samples from acute and convalescent phases originated in the United States, Italy and Spain.

In the original workflow: Amplification with reference gene primers provided the estimates of nucleated cell counts. TCRdb's table, derived via immunoSEQ multiplex PCR, lists solely in-frame clones and lacks some. The DNA gave D and trimming, while V, J and clone size come from that table. The table has some 33,000 clones, roughly 90% seen once. The germline V gene has CDR1 SGHRS and CDR2 YFSETQ. The CDR3 runs to 17 residues. This clone was recorded only once. One end of the junction is discordant with germline, which a read error may explain. This rearrangement joins TRBV5-1 to TRBJ1-5, with D possibly being TRBD1 (6 bases). The sequencing sample was made of peripheral blood. This TCR was recovered from a man aged 55-75 years with acute or convalescent COVID-19. The CDR3 here is CASRLGTGTLSNQPQHF. The DNA for the CDR3 is TGCGCCAGCAGGTTGGGGACCGGGACACTGAGCAATCAGCCCCAGCATTTT.